This T cell receptor beta chain was identified during a study of blood T cell repertoires in COVID-19. The junction had 5 bases not matched to a gene; V was cut back by 1 base and J by 4 bases. This CDR3 comprises 14 residues. In germline, CDR1 is SQVTM, CDR2 ANQGSEA. Recruits, aged roughly 18 to 89 years, lived in some 25 US areas. Recovered status in Cohort 3 required two negative PCRs, clearance, or symptom resolution. Per the authors' pipeline: Amplified reference gene primers provided the basis for estimating nucleated cell counts. Using immunoSEQ multiplex PCR, the repertoire was profiled, and TCRdb retains in-frame clones only, with some absent. Clone size and V and J calls were adopted from that table, with D and trimming inferred from the DNA. The sample shows about 300,000 clones, around 86% of them seen only once.

The sequencing sample was made of PBMCs or T cells enriched from blood (not recorded which). The TCR comes from a woman under 30 who had recovered from COVID-19. The rearrangement uses TRBV29-1 and TRBJ2-7; 9 bases fit TRBD1. The CDR3 loop reads CSVEAGTGTYEQYF. The CDR3 bases are TGCAGCGTTGAAGCCGGGACAGGGACATACGAGCAGTACTTC.